A single sample is the source of the 11 T cell receptor beta chains below, sequenced in a study of blood T cell repertoires in COVID-19. Produced via immunoSEQ multiplex PCR; TCRdb's table is partial and in-frame only. Here the sample spans a few hundred thousand clones, roughly 91% being singletons. Sequences were obtained from PBMCs or T cells enriched from blood (not recorded which). Receptors were obtained from a woman between 18 and 29 years old who had recovered from COVID-19.

This clone was counted a few times. The rearrangement uses TRBV25-1 and TRBJ1-3, with TRBD1 identical over 8 bases. Losses at the gene ends were 4 bases for V and 5 bases for J; bases not matched to a gene: 4. The CDR3 is made up of 14 amino acids. Germline lookup yields CDR1 MGHDK and CDR2 SYGVNS. The CDR3 loop is CASSVGQGRNTIYF. DNA for the CDR3: TGTGCCAGCAGTGTCGGACAGGGCCGAAACACCATATATTTT. Using reference TRBV25-1 and TRBJ1-3 for the parts outside the CDR3, the full variable domain is EADIYQTPRYLVIGTGKKITLECSQTMGHDKMYWYQQDPGMELHLIHYSYGVNSTEKGDLSSESTVSRIRTEHFPLTLESARPSHTSQYLCASSVGQGRNTIYFGEGSWLTVV.

The V call is TRBV7-9, the J call TRBJ1-2; TRBD1 is a possible D gene (5 bases). The CDR3 covers 12 residues. The V and J ends lost 6 bases and 5 bases respectively, with 10 bases between them. The germline V gene encodes CDR1 SEHNR and CDR2 FQNEAQ (reference sequence). CDR3 DNA: TGTGCCAGCAGGTTTGGGGCGTATGGCTACACCTTC. Translated: CASRFGAYGYTF.

This rearrangement joins TRBV6-1 to TRBJ1-5, with D possibly matching TRBD1 (5 bases). The CDR3 contains 14 residues. V gave up 2 bases and J gave up 7 bases, with 12 bases separating them. Germline V gene lookup returns CDR1 MNHNS and CDR2 SASEGT. CDR3 in DNA: TGTGCCAGCAGTGAAAGACAGTCCAGCCAGCCCCAGCATTTT. It specifies CASSERQSSQPQHF.

V and J are TRBV7-8 and TRBJ2-7, with D possibly matching TRBD1 (5 bases). The CDR3 length is 16 residues. V lost 4 bases and J 3 bases, leaving 19 bases between the germline ends. The germline V gene has CDR1 SGHVS and CDR2 FQNEAQ. The CDR3 is CASSSPNRSPLYEQYF. The CDR3 DNA follows: TGTGCCAGCAGCTCGCCTAACAGGTCACCCCTCTACGAGCAGTACTTC.

CDR3 sequence: CAWSVGANTLHF. The CDR3 DNA reads TGTGCCTGGAGTGTTGGGGCCAATACCCTCCACTTT. The chain is built from TRBV30 and TRBJ1-6; a weak D match, TRBD1 (5 bases). The germline CDR1 and CDR2 sequences are GTSNPN and SVGIG (reference sequence). CDR3 size: 12 residues. Between the trimmed V and J ends, which lost 0 bases and 14 bases, there was a span of 11 bases.

The chain couples TRBV29-1 to TRBJ2-7; D unresolved. Looked up from germline, CDR1 is SQVTM and CDR2 is ANQGSEA. The CDR3 has 13 amino acids. V was pared by 5 bases and J by 5 bases, with 16 bases between. The CDR3 DNA sequence: TGCAGCGTTCGCCACGCTACGCGCCACGAGCAGTACTTC. As protein: CSVRHATRHEQYF.

To note about this clone: The sample carries other DNA sequences with the same CDR3. The chain links TRBV18 to TRBJ1-2, with 9 bases that match TRBD1. The CDR3 covers 14 residues. CDR1 is KGHSH, CDR2 LQKENI, per germline. Unmatched junction bases numbered 1, after V lost 3 bases and J lost 2 bases. DNA of the CDR3: TGTGCCAGCTCACCCGGGACAGGGAACTATGGCTACACCTTC. It encodes CASSPGTGNYGYTF.

V and J are TRBV18 and TRBJ1-4; D possibly corresponds to TRBD1 (5 bases). CDR3 length: 13 amino acids. Germline CDR1 is KGHSH and CDR2 is LQKENI. V was cut by 3 bases and J by 8 bases, with 10 bases left in between. The CDR3 DNA follows: TGTGCCAGCTCACCGCAGGGAACCGAAAAACTGTTTTTT. Translated, it gives CASSPQGTEKLFF.

This chain connects TRBV6-5 to TRBJ1-2; the match to TRBD1 covers 7 bases. This CDR3 contains 14 residues. The trim removed 6 bases at V and 7 bases at J, leaving 11 bases unmatched. The germline V gene has CDR1 MNHEY and CDR2 SVGAGI. CDR3 in amino acids: CASRAGQDPFGYTF. DNA of the CDR3: TGTGCCAGCAGGGCTGGACAGGACCCCTTTGGCTACACCTTC.

This clone was counted a few times. V is TRBV6-5 and J is TRBJ1-4; TRBD1 matches at 8 bases. Germline V gene sequence: CDR1 MNHEY, CDR2 SVGAGI. This CDR3 is 13 amino acids long. V was pared by 11 bases and J by 5 bases, with 7 bases of the junction left unmatched. This CDR3 is CAGKQGGNEKLFF. The DNA of the CDR3 is TGTGCCGGGAAACAGGGGGGGAATGAAAAACTGTTTTTT.

This rearrangement joins TRBV5-6 to TRBJ1-6; perhaps TRBD1 as D (5 bases). Trimming removed 5 bases from V and 8 bases from J, with 20 bases in between. The CDR3 loop spans 16 amino acids. Looked up from germline, CDR1 is SGHDT and CDR2 is YYEEEE. The CDR3 sequence is CASRLTLAGLYSPLHF. The CDR3 DNA sequence: TGTGCCAGCAGGCTAACGTTGGCAGGGCTTTATTCACCCCTCCACTTT.